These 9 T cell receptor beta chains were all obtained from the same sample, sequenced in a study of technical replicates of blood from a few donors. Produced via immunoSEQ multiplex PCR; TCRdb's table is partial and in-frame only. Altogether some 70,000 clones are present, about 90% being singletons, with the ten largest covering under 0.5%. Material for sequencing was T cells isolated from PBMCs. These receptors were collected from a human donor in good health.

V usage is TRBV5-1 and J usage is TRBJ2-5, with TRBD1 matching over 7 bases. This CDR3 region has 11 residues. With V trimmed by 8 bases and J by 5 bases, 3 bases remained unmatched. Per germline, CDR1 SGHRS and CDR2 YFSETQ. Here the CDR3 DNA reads TGCGCCAGTACAGGGGTGGAGACCCAGTACTTC. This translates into CASTGVETQYF.

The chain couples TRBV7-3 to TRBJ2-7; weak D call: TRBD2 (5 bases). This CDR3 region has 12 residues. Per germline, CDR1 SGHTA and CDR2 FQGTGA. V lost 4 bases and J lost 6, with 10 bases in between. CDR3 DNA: TGTGCCAGCAGCTATGGGCTAGCCGAGCAGTACTTC. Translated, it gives CASSYGLAEQYF.

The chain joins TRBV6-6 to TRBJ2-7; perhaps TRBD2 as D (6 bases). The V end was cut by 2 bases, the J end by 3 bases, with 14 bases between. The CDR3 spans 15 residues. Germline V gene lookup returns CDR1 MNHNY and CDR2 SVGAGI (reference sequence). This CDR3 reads CASSYLSAGNYEQYF. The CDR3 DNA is TGTGCCAGCAGTTACCTCTCGGCGGGAAACTACGAGCAGTACTTC.

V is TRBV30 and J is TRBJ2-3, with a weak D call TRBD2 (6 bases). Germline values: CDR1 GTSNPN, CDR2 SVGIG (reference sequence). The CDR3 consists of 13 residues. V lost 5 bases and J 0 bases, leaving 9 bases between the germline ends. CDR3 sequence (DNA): TGTGCCTGGGGGGACTTAAGCACAGATACGCAGTATTTT. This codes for CAWGDLSTDTQYF.

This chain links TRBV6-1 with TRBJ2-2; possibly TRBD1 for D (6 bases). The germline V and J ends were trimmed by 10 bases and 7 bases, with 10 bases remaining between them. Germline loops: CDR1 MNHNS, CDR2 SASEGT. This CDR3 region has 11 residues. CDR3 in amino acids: CAISGVGELFF. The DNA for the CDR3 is TGTGCCATCTCAGGGGTCGGGGAGCTGTTTTTT.

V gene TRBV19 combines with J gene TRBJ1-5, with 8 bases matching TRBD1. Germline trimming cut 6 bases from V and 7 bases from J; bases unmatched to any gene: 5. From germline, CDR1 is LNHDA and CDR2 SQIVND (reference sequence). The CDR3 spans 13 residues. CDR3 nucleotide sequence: TGTGCCAGTAGCCCGACAGGGGTCCAGCCCCAGCATTTT. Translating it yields CASSPTGVQPQHF. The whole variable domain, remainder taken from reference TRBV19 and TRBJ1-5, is DGGITQSPKYLFRKEGQNVTLSCEQNLNHDAMYWYRQDPGQGLRLIYYSQIVNDFQKGDIAEGYSVSREKKESFPLTVTSAQKNPTAFYLCASSPTGVQPQHFGDGTRLSIL.

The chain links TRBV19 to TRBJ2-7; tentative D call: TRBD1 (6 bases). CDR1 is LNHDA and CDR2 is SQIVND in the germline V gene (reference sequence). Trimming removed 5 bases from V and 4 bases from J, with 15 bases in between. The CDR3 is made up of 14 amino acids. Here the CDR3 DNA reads TGTGCCAGTAGTTCGGGCAGGGGAGTTTACGAGCAGTACTTC. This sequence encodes CASSSGRGVYEQYF.

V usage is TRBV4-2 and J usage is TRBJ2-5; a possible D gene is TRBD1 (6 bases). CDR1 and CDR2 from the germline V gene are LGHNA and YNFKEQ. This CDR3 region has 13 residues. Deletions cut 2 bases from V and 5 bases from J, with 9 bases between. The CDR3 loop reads CASSQTGSETQYF. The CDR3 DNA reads TGTGCCAGCAGCCAAACAGGGTCCGAGACCCAGTACTTC.

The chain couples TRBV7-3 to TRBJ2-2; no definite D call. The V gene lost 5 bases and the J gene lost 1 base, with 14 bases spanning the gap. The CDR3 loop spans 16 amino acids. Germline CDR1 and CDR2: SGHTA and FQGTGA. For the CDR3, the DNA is TGTGCCAGCAGCCTACAGCCCTTCGGGAACACCGGGGAGCTGTTTTTT. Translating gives CASSLQPFGNTGELFF. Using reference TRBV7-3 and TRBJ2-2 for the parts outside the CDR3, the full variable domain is GAGVSQTPSNKVTEKGKYVELRCDPISGHTALYWYRQSLGQGPEFLIYFQGTGAADDSGLPNDRFFAVRPEGSVSTLKIQRTERGDSAVYLCASSLQPFGNTGELFFGEGSRLTVL.